These 16 T cell receptor beta chains were all obtained from the same sample, sequenced in a study of graft-versus-host responses after intestinal transplantation. Clones were read by immunoSEQ multiplex PCR, and TCRdb kept only the in-frame ones, dropping some. The sample yields 100,000 to 110,000 clones, about 90% seen once. No antigen is known for these receptors. The source material was unstimulated CD4+ T cells sorted from spleen or lymph node cells, sampled before transplant. The receptors originated from a human donor who was the organ donor for an intestinal transplant.

This clone was seen just once. This rearrangement joins TRBV5-1 to TRBJ1-2, with 8 nucleotides matching TRBD1. The CDR3 consists of 13 residues. The junction had 3 bases not matched to a gene; V was cut back by 3 bases and J by 5 bases. Germline V gives CDR1 SGHRS, CDR2 YFSETQ. The chain's CDR3 is CASSSNRGYGYTF. The CDR3 DNA reads as TGCGCCAGCAGCTCTAACAGGGGGTATGGCTACACCTTC.

This clone was seen just once. The chain has TRBV5-1 and TRBJ2-6, with 16 bases aligning to TRBD2. V dropped 5 bases and J dropped 2; count of bases not matched to a gene: 4. This CDR3 is 18 amino acids long. The germline gives CDR1 SGHRS, CDR2 YFSETQ. CDR3: CASSTGLAGGAGANVLTF. Written as DNA, the CDR3 is TGCGCCAGCAGTACGGGACTAGCGGGGGGGGCTGGGGCCAACGTCCTGACTTTC.

The chain employs TRBV9 and TRBJ1-6; D perhaps matches TRBD1 (5 bases). V was cut by 1 base and J by 5 bases, with 13 bases left in between. The CDR3 is made up of 16 amino acids. The germline gives CDR1 SGDLS, CDR2 YYNGEE. This CDR3 reads CASSVPAGPNNSPLHF. The CDR3, as DNA: TGTGCCAGCAGCGTACCCGCAGGGCCCAATAATTCACCCCTCCACTTT.

The chain employs TRBV30 and TRBJ1-3; perhaps TRBD1 as D (5 bases). This CDR3 has 15 residues. The ends were cut back, 5 bases at V and 0 bases at J, with 14 bases in the middle. Germline CDR1 GTSNPN, CDR2 SVGIG (reference sequence). CDR3 coding DNA: TGTGCCTGGGCCCTTTGGGGGGGCTCTGGAAACACCATATATTTT. Protein: CAWALWGGSGNTIYF.

CDR3 residues: CATSRLTGYGYTF. The CDR3 nucleotides read TGTGCCACCAGCAGGCTGACAGGCTATGGCTACACCTTC. The V call is TRBV15, the J call TRBJ1-2, with a possible D match to TRBD1 (6 bases). With 3 bases removed from V and 4 bases from J, the gap between germline ends came to 9 bases. The CDR3 runs to 13 residues. CDR1 and CDR2 from the germline V gene are LNHNV and YYDKDF (reference sequence).

CDR3 protein: CASSRTDGYGYTF. CDR3 sequence (DNA): TGTGCCAGCAGCCGGACGGATGGCTATGGCTACACCTTC. The rearrangement uses TRBV7-8 and TRBJ1-2; D is uncertain. Germline loops: CDR1 SGHVS, CDR2 FQNEAQ. With 5 bases removed from V and 4 bases from J, the gap between germline ends came to 11 bases. CDR3 length: 13 residues.

The chain couples TRBV19 to TRBJ1-6, with D unresolved. Trimming took 4 bases from V and 0 from J, leaving 10 bases between them. CDR3 length: 16 residues. Germline CDR1 is LNHDA and CDR2 is SQIVND (reference sequence). In DNA, the CDR3 is TGTGCCAGTAGTACCACCCTAAGCTCCTATAATTCACCCCTCCACTTT. Encoded protein: CASSTTLSSYNSPLHF.

The chain links TRBV5-1 to TRBJ2-3, with 15 bases that match TRBD2. After removal of 5 bases from V and 5 bases from J, the junction contained 15 bases not matched to a gene. The CDR3 sequence is 19 residues long. The germline CDR1 and CDR2 sequences are SGHRS and YFSETQ. The CDR3 DNA sequence: TGCGCCAGCAGTTCCGGTAGTTGGACTAGCGGGGGGGTAGGAGATACGCAGTATTTT. Translated: CASSSGSWTSGGVGDTQYF.

The rearrangement links TRBV5-6 to TRBJ1-3; the match to TRBD1 covers 10 bases. The CDR3 consists of 15 residues. CDR1 and CDR2 from the germline V gene are SGHDT and YYEEEE. J gave up 4 bases and V 0 bases, and 1 base lay outside the gene matches. CDR3 region: CASSLETGGGNTIYF. DNA of the CDR3: TGTGCCAGCAGCTTGGAGACAGGGGGCGGAAACACCATATATTTT.

This clone was recorded a few times. V is TRBV30 and J is TRBJ2-5; tentative D call: TRBD1 (5 bases). Looked up from germline, CDR1 is GTSNPN and CDR2 is SVGIG (reference sequence). V was cut by 3 bases and J by 5 bases, with 16 bases left in between. There are 14 residues in the CDR3. The CDR3 nucleotides are TGTGCCTGGAGCAAACAGGTGAAAGGGGAGACCCAGTACTTC. Its translation is CAWSKQVKGETQYF. Complete variable domain (other parts from reference TRBV30 and TRBJ2-5): SQTIHQWPATLVQPVGSPLSLECTVEGTSNPNLYWYRQAAGRGLQLLFYSVGIGQISSEVPQNLSASRPQDRQFILSSKKLLLSDSGFYLCAWSKQVKGETQYFGPGTRLLVL.

V usage is TRBV20-1 and J usage is TRBJ2-3; D gene uncertain. The CDR3 has 11 residues. Trimming stripped 5 bases from V and 7 bases from J, with 10 bases between. Germline V gene data show CDR1 as DFQATT and CDR2 as SNEGSKA (reference sequence). The CDR3: CSALTKNTQYF. The CDR3 bases are TGCAGTGCTTTGACCAAAAATACGCAGTATTTT.

V is TRBV18 and J is TRBJ2-7; 10 bases match TRBD1. The CDR3 length is 14 residues. V dropped 5 bases and J dropped 4; count of bases not matched to a gene: 5. Germline CDR1 and CDR2: KGHSH and LQKENI. The CDR3 loop is CASSTTGQGYEQYF. CDR3 nucleotide sequence: TGTGCCAGCTCAACGACGGGACAGGGGTACGAGCAGTACTTC.

The chain recombines TRBV25-1 with TRBJ2-5; the D gene is possibly TRBD1 (6 bases). V was trimmed by 6 bases and J by 1 base, leaving 12 bases between them. Germline-derived CDR1 and CDR2 are MGHDK and SYGVNS. The CDR3 has 14 amino acids. The CDR3 nucleotides read TGTGCCAGCAGGGGGGCAGGGGCCCAAGAGACCCAGTACTTC. As protein: CASRGAGAQETQYF.

This sequence joins TRBV30 and TRBJ1-1; the D is unclear. Germline values: CDR1 GTSNPN, CDR2 SVGIG (reference sequence). Trimming pared 2 bases from V and 2 bases from J, leaving 9 bases between. CDR3 length equals 13 residues. CDR3 region: CAWSMNGNTEAFF. In nucleotides, the CDR3 is TGTGCCTGGAGTATGAACGGCAACACTGAAGCTTTCTTT.

The chain recombines TRBV19 with TRBJ2-3; the D gene is possibly TRBD1 (5 bases). V lost 1 base, J lost 0 bases, and 23 bases lay in between. In germline, CDR1 is LNHDA, CDR2 SQIVND (reference sequence). The CDR3 totals 20 residues. As DNA, the CDR3 is TGTGCCAGTAGTATAGCCATACCTCCGCCCGACAGCGCTAGCACAGATACGCAGTATTTT. This translates into CASSIAIPPPDSASTDTQYF.

The chain couples TRBV28 to TRBJ1-6; D is uncertain. V dropped 3 bases and J dropped 5 bases, with 5 bases sitting between them. Germline CDR1 MDHEN, CDR2 SYDVKM. The CDR3 sequence is 13 residues long. The CDR3 reads CASSFTNNSPLHF. CDR3 DNA sequence: TGTGCCAGCAGTTTTACAAATAATTCACCCCTCCACTTT.